Listed here are 21 T cell receptor beta chains from one sample, sequenced in a study of T cells after somatic rescue of genetic block (TCRdb year 2020). The library relied on the immunoSEQ multiplex PCR assay. In its TCRdb copy, this immuneACCESS table keeps in-frame sequences only and misses some clones. Where compared with another copy, unresolved V genes explain less than half of these, and the others have no known cause. This sample comprises approximately 12,000 clones, roughly two thirds of them detected only once. The biggest ten clones account for about 20% of the sample. The specimen sequenced was peripheral blood mononuclear cells (PBMCs). The receptor set was obtained from a boy between 5 and 17 years old.

The V call is TRBV7-9, the J call TRBJ2-7; 7 nucleotides agree with TRBD1. Germline CDR1 SEHNR, CDR2 FQNEAQ (reference sequence). The CDR3 runs 15 residues. The ends lost 3 bases at V and 5 bases at J; junction bases unmatched: 10. CDR3 coding DNA: TGTGCCAGCAGCTTTCGTTCCAACAGGGGCGACGAGCAGTACTTC. Amino acid sequence: CASSFRSNRGDEQYF. Based on the CDR3 plus reference TRBV7-9 and TRBJ2-7, the full variable domain is DTGVSQNPRHKITKRGQNVTFRCDPISEHNRLYWYRQTLGQGPEFLTYFQNEAQLEKSRLLSDRFSAERPKGSFSTLEIQRTEQGDSAMYLCASSFRSNRGDEQYFGPGTRLTVT.

The rearrangement uses TRBV29-1 and TRBJ2-3; D tentatively fits TRBD1 or TRBD2 (6 bases each). The CDR3 has 13 residues. Germline V gene data show CDR1 as SQVTM and CDR2 as ANQGSEA. The germline V and J ends were trimmed by 8 bases and 0 bases, with 12 bases remaining between them. The CDR3 protein is CSSTGTSTDTQYF. As DNA, the CDR3 is TGCAGCTCCACAGGGACTAGCACAGATACGCAGTATTTT.

The CDR3, as DNA: TGCAGCGTTGGGACAGGGGAAAACTATGGCTACACCTTC. Translating gives CSVGTGENYGYTF. The chain has TRBV29-1 and TRBJ1-2; 9 nucleotides agree with TRBD1. The V gene end was trimmed by 4 bases and the J gene end by 2 bases; junction bases not matched to a gene: 2. Germline V gives CDR1 SQVTM, CDR2 ANQGSEA. The CDR3 is 13 amino acids.

The chain recombines TRBV7-9 with TRBJ2-7; possibly TRBD1 for D (5 bases). Germline V CDR1 and CDR2: SEHNR, FQNEAQ (reference sequence). With 4 bases removed from V and 1 base from J, the gap between germline ends came to 17 bases. This CDR3 has 16 amino acids. This CDR3 reads CASSSTGRMPSYEQYF. In nucleotides, the CDR3 is TGTGCCAGCAGCTCAACAGGACGTATGCCTTCCTACGAGCAGTACTTC.

V and J are TRBV2 and TRBJ2-7; a possible D gene is TRBD2 (5 bases). The V gene's germline CDR1 is SNHLY and CDR2 FYNNEI. CDR3 size: 13 residues. Trimming removed 8 bases at V and 4 bases at J, with 15 bases between. The DNA for the CDR3 is TGTGCCAGCTGGGAGCCCCGCTATTACGAGCAGTACTTC. This codes for CASWEPRYYEQYF.

The chain has TRBV19 and TRBJ2-3, with TRBD2 matching over 7 bases. Germline-derived CDR1 and CDR2 are LNHDA and SQIVND (reference sequence). J was trimmed by 2 bases and V by 6 bases; bases with no gene match: 14. The CDR3 runs to 17 residues. The chain's CDR3 is CASSRKGVRGFTDTQYF. CDR3 bases: TGTGCCAGTAGCCGGAAAGGAGTGCGGGGGTTCACAGATACGCAGTATTTT.

The genes are TRBV29-1 and TRBJ2-7; TRBD2 matches at 8 bases. Per the germline V gene, CDR1 is SQVTM and CDR2 is ANQGSEA. Trimming took 5 bases from V and 3 from J; bases not matched to a gene: 6. The CDR3 contains 13 residues. CDR3 loop: CSVSSGSSYEQYF. CDR3 sequence (DNA): TGCAGCGTTTCGAGCGGGAGTAGCTACGAGCAGTACTTC.

The rearrangement links TRBV6-1 to TRBJ1-1, with 9 bases identical to TRBD1. Germline CDR1 MNHNS, CDR2 SASEGT. J gave up 0 bases and V 3 bases, and 2 bases lay outside the gene matches. The CDR3 is 15 residues long. CDR3 coding DNA: TGTGCCAGCAGTGATGGGACAGGGATGAACACTGAAGCTTTCTTT. Translating it yields CASSDGTGMNTEAFF.

V gene TRBV19 combines with J gene TRBJ1-2; 7 nucleotides match TRBD1. Germline CDR1 is LNHDA and CDR2 is SQIVND (reference sequence). Trimming took 8 bases from V and 3 from J; bases not matched to a gene: 3. The CDR3 runs 12 residues. DNA of the CDR3: TGTGCCAGTTCTGACAGGGACTATGGCTACACCTTC. Its protein is CASSDRDYGYTF.

The CDR3 DNA reads TGTGCCAGCAGTTTACGACGGGGCCCAGCCTACGAGCAGTACTTC. Translated, it gives CASSLRRGPAYEQYF. The chain has TRBV27 and TRBJ2-7; D is tentatively TRBD1 or TRBD2 (5 bases each). Germline V gives CDR1 MNHEY, CDR2 SMNVEV (reference sequence). The CDR3 consists of 15 residues. Trimming took 2 bases from V and 2 from J, leaving 13 bases between them.

The rearrangement links TRBV30 to TRBJ2-3; possible D gene TRBD1, 6 bases. The CDR3 has 15 amino acids. The germline gives CDR1 GTSNPN, CDR2 SVGIG (reference sequence). The V and J ends lost 5 bases and 0 bases respectively, with 15 bases between them. CDR3 sequence reads: CAWPGGGGSTDTQYF. The CDR3 DNA sequence: TGTGCCTGGCCTGGAGGTGGGGGCAGCACAGATACGCAGTATTTT.

Only a few counts were recorded for this clone. The rearrangement uses TRBV30 and TRBJ1-1, with unresolved D. The germline V gene has CDR1 GTSNPN and CDR2 SVGIG (reference sequence). V lost 4 bases, J lost 1 base, and 13 bases lay in between. This CDR3 has 14 amino acids. CDR3 sequence reads: CAWKPAGRNTEAFF. CDR3 sequence (DNA): TGTGCCTGGAAACCAGCAGGCCGGAACACTGAAGCTTTCTTT.

This chain uses TRBV6-5 with TRBJ2-1; unclear D gene. Germline assignment: CDR1 MNHEY and CDR2 SVGAGI. The length of the CDR3 is 12 residues. The V and J ends lost 2 bases and 6 bases respectively, with 5 bases between them. The CDR3 bases are TGTGCCAGCAGTTACGAAGGCAATGAGCAGTTCTTC. This sequence encodes CASSYEGNEQFF.

CDR3: CASSQAGKSGASGPYEQYF. The CDR3 nucleotides read TGTGCCAGCAGCCAAGCTGGGAAGAGTGGGGCAAGTGGACCCTACGAGCAGTACTTC. J is TRBJ2-7 and V is TRBV14, with D possibly matching TRBD1 (5 bases). The CDR3 consists of 19 residues. Per the germline V gene, CDR1 is SGHDN and CDR2 is FVKESK. Trimming shortened V by 1 base and J by 2 bases, and 24 bases separated the two germline ends.

V usage is TRBV4-2 and J usage is TRBJ2-1; D gene unclear. Trimming removed 3 bases from V and 0 bases from J, with 6 bases in between. This CDR3 contains 14 residues. Per germline, CDR1 LGHNA and CDR2 YNFKEQ. The DNA of the CDR3 is TGTGCCAGCAGCCAGTACAGCTCCTACAATGAGCAGTTCTTC. This gives the protein CASSQYSSYNEQFF.

The chain uses TRBV5-1 and TRBJ2-3; D unclear. The CDR3 is 14 residues long. V lost 0 bases and J lost 0, with 5 bases in between. Germline V gene lookup returns CDR1 SGHRS and CDR2 YFSETQ. Here the CDR3 DNA reads TGCGCCAGCAGCTTGGTACCTAGCACAGATACGCAGTATTTT. Its translation: CASSLVPSTDTQYF.

The chain carries TRBV18 and TRBJ2-3; perhaps TRBD1 as D (6 bases). The germline gives CDR1 KGHSH, CDR2 LQKENI. Trimming took 3 bases from V and 1 from J, leaving 17 bases between them. This CDR3 spans 17 amino acids. CDR3 in amino acids: CASSPPGVLAGTDTQYF. DNA of the CDR3: TGTGCCAGCTCACCCCCAGGGGTATTGGCTGGCACAGATACGCAGTATTTT.

The chain couples TRBV9 to TRBJ1-1; 7 positions agree with TRBD1. CDR3 length equals 14 residues. V lost 3 bases, J lost 6 bases, and 8 bases stayed unmatched. Germline loops: CDR1 SGDLS, CDR2 YYNGEE. The CDR3 loop is CASSDPPQGSEAFF. The CDR3 DNA is TGTGCCAGCAGCGACCCCCCACAGGGGTCTGAAGCTTTCTTT.

The gene calls are TRBV5-1 and TRBJ2-5; 10 bases match TRBD1. This CDR3 contains 17 residues. The germline V gene encodes CDR1 SGHRS and CDR2 YFSETQ. V lost 4 bases to trimming and J lost 3 bases; unmatched junction nucleotides: 12. CDR3 nucleotide sequence: TGCGCCAGCAGCCAAAGGAGACAGGGGGCGGGAAAAGAGACCCAGTACTTC. Translation gives CASSQRRQGAGKETQYF.

The rearrangement joins TRBV4-2 to TRBJ2-3; D uncertain. The CDR3 is 11 amino acids. Trimming removed 2 bases at V and 9 bases at J, with 6 bases between. Germline V gene lookup returns CDR1 LGHNA and CDR2 YNFKEQ. Written as DNA, the CDR3 is TGTGCCAGCAGCCAAACCGGGACGCAGTATTTT. This translates into CASSQTGTQYF.

In DNA, the CDR3 is TGTGCCAGCAGTGATCGGGTCCACAGGGGGCGTGAGGATACGCAGTATTTT. This codes for CASSDRVHRGREDTQYF. The V call is TRBV6-1, the J call TRBJ2-3, with 9 bases aligning to TRBD1. V dropped 3 bases and J dropped 6; count of bases not matched to a gene: 13. Germline CDR1 reads MNHNS; CDR2 reads SASEGT. CDR3 size: 17 residues.